These 18 T cell receptor beta chains originate from one sample sequenced in a study of CD8 T cells in ankylosing spondylitis (dated by TCRdb to the late 2010s). To prepare the library, 5' RACE was applied. TCRdb records Illumina HiSeq 2500 as the sequencer. TCRdb ran its own pipeline on the public reads, namely fastp trimming at Q25 and MiXCR clone calling, and kept in-frame beta chains. A single entry per CDR3 protein holds the most common genes and DNA from its merged rows. Across this sample there are approximately 45,000 distinct CDR3 sequences, with around 3.8% seen only once. Roughly 4% of the sample rests with the top ten. Material: blood, either unsorted or a sorted T cell fraction (not recorded which). The receptors derive from a female donor with ankylosing spondylitis or in good health (not recorded which).

Relative to its sample, this clonotype is medium-sized. The chain combines TRBV9 with TRBJ1-2; TRBD1 agrees at 8 bases. The germline V gene encodes CDR1 SGDLS and CDR2 YYNGEE. The V gene end was trimmed by 2 bases and the J gene end by 3 bases; junction bases not matched to a gene: 3. This CDR3 comprises 14 residues. DNA for the CDR3: TGTGCCAGCAGCGTGGACAGGGCAGACTATGGCTACACCTTC. Translation gives CASSVDRADYGYTF.

This clonotype is judged medium-sized. This chain joins TRBV11-3 and TRBJ1-5; D uncertain. The CDR3 runs 13 residues. In germline, CDR1 is SGHNT, CDR2 YENEEA. The germline V and J ends were trimmed by 1 base and 6 bases, with 7 bases remaining between them. This CDR3 reads CASSLVSGQPQHF. The DNA for the CDR3 is TGTGCCAGCAGCTTAGTCTCTGGTCAGCCCCAGCATTTT.

This clonotype was observed many times. J is TRBJ2-3 and V is TRBV9, with 8 bases fitting TRBD2. The CDR3 covers 16 residues. Germline V lookup: CDR1 SGDLS, CDR2 YYNGEE. After removal of 1 base from V and 5 bases from J, the junction contained 9 bases not matched to a gene. The CDR3 coding sequence is TGTGCCAGCAGCGTATCCCTGGCGGGGGGTAAAGATACGCAGTATTTT. Amino acid sequence: CASSVSLAGGKDTQYF.

There are a few counts of this clonotype. This chain connects TRBV9 to TRBJ2-2; a possible D gene is TRBD2 (6 bases). Germline V gene lookup returns CDR1 SGDLS and CDR2 YYNGEE. Trimming removed 0 bases at V and 8 bases at J, with 14 bases between. The CDR3 sequence is 15 residues long. The CDR3 coding sequence is TGTGCCAGCAGCGTAGCTGGCGGGGCTCCGGGGGAGCTGTTTTTT. Protein sequence: CASSVAGGAPGELFF. The complete variable domain, with remaining parts taken from reference TRBV9 and TRBJ2-2, reads DSGVTQTPKHLITATGQRVTLRCSPRSGDLSVYWYQQSLDQGLQFLIQYYNGEERAKGNILERFSAQQFPDLHSELNLSSLELGDSALYFCASSVAGGAPGELFFGEGSRLTVL.

This clonotype rates as medium-sized. V is TRBV9 and J is TRBJ2-1; 9 bases line up with TRBD2. CDR1 is SGDLS, CDR2 YYNGEE, per germline. The CDR3 runs to 16 residues. Trimming took 0 bases from V and 7 from J; bases not matched to a gene: 8. CDR3 nucleotides: TGTGCCAGCAGCGTAGGAGTAGCGGGGGTAGAGAATGAGCAGTTCTTC. Translating gives CASSVGVAGVENEQFF.

V and J are TRBV9 and TRBJ2-2; 8 bases map to TRBD2. V trimming: 0 bases; J trimming: 5 bases; junction bases outside the gene matches: 6. Per germline, CDR1 SGDLS and CDR2 YYNGEE. This CDR3 spans 16 amino acids. In DNA, the CDR3 is TGTGCCAGCAGCGTAGGTCCGGGGGGGTCTACCGGGGAGCTGTTTTTT. Its translation is CASSVGPGGSTGELFF.

This clonotype was counted at least ten times. At one end, the junction sequence differs from germline, possibly due to a read error. The chain carries TRBV9 and TRBJ2-3, with TRBD1 as a possible D gene (5 bases). Germline-derived CDR1 and CDR2 are SGDLS and YYNGEE. This CDR3 is 13 amino acids long. CDR3 DNA: TGTGCCAGCAGCGTAGTGTCCACAGGTACGCAGTATTTT. Its translation: CASSVVSTGTQYF.

This clonotype was seen many times. This chain uses TRBV9 with TRBJ2-1; tentatively, D is TRBD1 (6 bases). Germline V gene data show CDR1 as SGDLS and CDR2 as YYNGEE. V was pared by 0 bases and J by 1 base, with 17 bases between. This CDR3 region has 18 residues. The DNA of the CDR3 is TGTGCCAGCAGCGTAGCTCCTGGGGGCAGGGGTTCCTACAATGAGCAGTTCTTC. Protein sequence: CASSVAPGGRGSYNEQFF. Combining the CDR3 with reference TRBV9 and TRBJ2-1 gives the whole variable domain DSGVTQTPKHLITATGQRVTLRCSPRSGDLSVYWYQQSLDQGLQFLIQYYNGEERAKGNILERFSAQQFPDLHSELNLSSLELGDSALYFCASSVAPGGRGSYNEQFFGPGTRLTVL.

This clonotype was observed at least ten times. The rearrangement uses TRBV9 and TRBJ2-1, with 7 bases matching TRBD1. V trimming: 4 bases; J trimming: 7 bases; junction bases outside the gene matches: 2. The CDR3 consists of 12 residues. The germline V gene has CDR1 SGDLS and CDR2 YYNGEE. CDR3 sequence: CASSTRGNEQFF. The CDR3 region has the DNA TGTGCCAGCAGCACCAGGGGGAATGAGCAGTTCTTC.

This clonotype was seen ten or more times. The V gene is TRBV9, the J gene TRBJ1-2, with TRBD1 identical over 7 bases. The CDR3 runs 15 residues. CDR1 SGDLS and CDR2 YYNGEE come from the germline V gene. V lost 3 bases to trimming and J lost 3 bases; unmatched junction nucleotides: 8. The CDR3 sequence: CASSATGTDYYGYTF. The CDR3 DNA sequence: TGTGCCAGCAGCGCCACCGGGACAGATTACTATGGCTACACCTTC.

In this sample, this clonotype turned up many times. The chain has TRBV9 and TRBJ2-3; unclear D gene. This CDR3 is 16 amino acids long. Per germline, CDR1 SGDLS and CDR2 YYNGEE. The V gene lost 1 base and the J gene lost 6 bases, with 18 bases spanning the gap. CDR3 DNA sequence: TGTGCCAGCAGCGTAAATGCCCCGACCGTGGGGGATACGCAGTATTTT. Translated: CASSVNAPTVGDTQYF.

This clonotype was detected many times. CDR3 sequence: CASSVSGGPYEQYF. DNA of the CDR3: TGTGCCAGCAGCGTATCGGGTGGCCCCTACGAGCAGTACTTC. The chain couples TRBV9 to TRBJ2-7; D uncertain. Per germline, CDR1 SGDLS and CDR2 YYNGEE. Trimming took 1 base from V and 2 from J, leaving 10 bases between them. This CDR3 has 14 residues.

This clonotype was observed at least ten times. CDR3 region: CASTKGSAGETQYF. In nucleotides, the CDR3 is TGTGCCAGCACCAAGGGGAGTGCCGGCGAGACCCAGTACTTC. This chain joins TRBV9 and TRBJ2-5; D may be TRBD1 or TRBD2 (5 bases each). Per germline, CDR1 SGDLS and CDR2 YYNGEE. The CDR3 has 14 residues. Trimming left V 6 bases short and J 5 bases short, with 17 bases between. The whole variable domain, filled in from reference TRBV9 and TRBJ2-5, reads DSGVTQTPKHLITATGQRVTLRCSPRSGDLSVYWYQQSLDQGLQFLIQYYNGEERAKGNILERFSAQQFPDLHSELNLSSLELGDSALYFCASTKGSAGETQYFGPGTRLLVL.

This clonotype was counted many times. CDR3 residues: CASSVAAGKDTEAFF. The CDR3 DNA reads TGTGCCAGCAGCGTAGCCGCAGGGAAGGACACTGAAGCTTTCTTT. The chain is built from TRBV9 and TRBJ1-1, with TRBD1 as a possible D gene (5 bases). Germline V gene lookup returns CDR1 SGDLS and CDR2 YYNGEE. The ends were cut back, 0 bases at V and 3 bases at J, with 12 bases in the middle. The CDR3 contains 15 residues.

This clonotype was detected only a few times. The V and J genes are TRBV9 and TRBJ2-5; D gene ambiguous. Trimming removed 0 bases from V and 5 bases from J, with 8 bases in between. Per germline, CDR1 SGDLS and CDR2 YYNGEE. The CDR3 has 13 amino acids. This CDR3 is CASSVDVKETQYF. The CDR3 bases are TGTGCCAGCAGCGTAGATGTTAAGGAGACCCAGTACTTC.

In its sample, this clonotype was seen many times. The rearrangement joins TRBV9 to TRBJ2-2; tentative D call: TRBD2 (6 bases). V dropped 0 bases and J dropped 4 bases, with 13 bases sitting between them. The CDR3 length is 16 residues. CDR1 and CDR2 from the germline V gene are SGDLS and YYNGEE. The CDR3 sequence: CASSVDPGDFTGELFF. CDR3 DNA: TGTGCCAGCAGCGTAGACCCGGGGGACTTCACCGGGGAGCTGTTTTTT.

The chain employs TRBV9 and TRBJ2-3; 10 bases align to TRBD2. The V and J ends lost 3 bases and 2 bases, in that order; junction bases with no gene match: 6. Germline V gene lookup returns CDR1 SGDLS and CDR2 YYNGEE. The CDR3 is 16 amino acids. CDR3 protein: CASSGRTSGVTDTQYF. The CDR3 DNA reads TGTGCCAGCAGCGGACGTACTAGCGGGGTCACAGATACGCAGTATTTT.

This clonotype was detected many times. This sequence may be a read error, since a much larger clone differs from it by one base. The chain recombines TRBV9 with TRBJ2-5; 10 bases fit TRBD2. The V gene end was trimmed by 3 bases and the J gene end by 2 bases; junction bases not matched to a gene: 1. Per the germline V gene, CDR1 is SGDLS and CDR2 is YYNGEE. The CDR3 runs to 14 residues. CDR3 nucleotides: TGTGCCAGCAGCGGAGCGGGGGGGCAAGAGACCCAGTACTTC. Amino acid sequence: CASSGAGGQETQYF.